Listed below are T cell receptor beta chains from one sample, sequenced in a study of cytomegalovirus exposure and HLA in healthy donors. TCRdb's table, derived via immunoSEQ multiplex PCR, lists solely in-frame clones and lacks some. Of approximately 180,000 clones in the sample, less than 85% are singletons; the top ten hold around 4.9%. Sequencing input: PBMCs. These receptors came from a man aged 18 to 35 in good health and CMV-seronegative. CDR3s include the opening cysteine and the closing phenylalanine or tryptophan. The D gene is left open where the match is weak. Clone size is shown for a subset of rows, as once, few, many or a class of expanded clone.

V	size	J	D	DNA	CDR3
TRBV7-8	-	TRBJ2-6	-	TGTGCCAGCAGAGAGGGTCCAGGGGGGTTTTCTGGGGCCAACGTCCTGACTTTC	CASREGPGGFSGANVLTF
TRBV2	-	TRBJ2-1	TRBD2	TGTGCCAGCGGGATCCCGGAGGCGGGAGGAGTCTCCTACAATGAGCAGTTCTTC	CASGIPEAGGVSYNEQFF
TRBV9	-	TRBJ2-3	TRBD2	TGTGCCAGCAGCAAAGGGACTAGCGTAGGACCTACAGATACGCAGTATTTT	CASSKGTSVGPTDTQYF
TRBV5-1	-	TRBJ2-5	TRBD1	TGCGCCAGCAGCTTGGGAGGGGGCTCGGAGACCCAGTACTTC	CASSLGGGSETQYF
TRBV7-2	few	TRBJ1-2	-	TGTGCCAGCAGCTTATTGATAGGGGTGGATGGCTACACCTTC	CASSLLIGVDGYTF
TRBV28	-	TRBJ1-2	TRBD1	TGTGCCAGCAGAAGGACAGGGGGCGTTTTCGTTGGCTACACCTTC	CASRRTGGVFVGYTF
TRBV6-5	once	TRBJ2-7	TRBD1	TGTGCCAGCACCAGACAGGGGGCTACCTACGAGCAGTATTTC	CASTRQGATYEQYF
TRBV28	-	TRBJ1-4	TRBD1	TGTGCCAGCAGTTATGACAGGGTAGGAGTCGCAACACTTTGGAAACTGTTTTTT	CASSYDRVGVATLWKLFF
TRBV7-9	-	TRBJ2-7	-	TGTGCCAGCAGCTCACTGGAGGCCAAGATGGAGCAGTACTTC	CASSSLEAKMEQYF
TRBV27	-	TRBJ2-3	TRBD1	TGTGCCAGCAGTCCGTCACAGGGGCTAGGTGGCACAGATACGCAGTATTTT	CASSPSQGLGGTDTQYF
TRBV10-2	-	TRBJ1-6	TRBD1	TGCGCCAGTCAAGACAGGGGCGACTCCTATAATTCACCCCTCCACTTT	CASQDRGDSYNSPLHF
TRBV9	-	TRBJ2-7	-	TGTGCCAGCAGCGTAGGCGGAGGGCGGGGTGACGAGCAGTACTTC	CASSVGGGRGDEQYF
TRBV10-2	few	TRBJ2-7	-	TGCGCCAGCAGGTGGCAGGACTACGAGCAGTACTTC	CASRWQDYEQYF
TRBV2	-	TRBJ2-5	TRBD1	TGTGCCAGGGGGTCGACAGGGGGGAAAGAGACCCAGTACTTC	CARGSTGGKETQYF
TRBV5-1	-	TRBJ2-1	TRBD2	TGCGCCAGCAGCTCCTCCCTCCGGCGGGAGTACTACAATGAGCAGTTCTTC	CASSSSLRREYYNEQFF
TRBV25-1	-	TRBJ2-1	TRBD1	TGTGCCAGCACAACAGGGGACCGGTACAATGAGCAGTTCTTC	CASTTGDRYNEQFF
TRBV5-1	-	TRBJ2-5	TRBD2	TGCGCCAGCAGCGGGGGGGTACAAGAGACCCAGTACTTC	CASSGGVQETQYF
TRBV13	-	TRBJ2-2	TRBD2	TGTGCCACCGAAGAGGCGGGAGGTCCCGGGGAGCTGTTTTTT	CATEEAGGPGELFF
TRBV5-1	-	TRBJ2-1	TRBD1	TGCGCCAGCAGCCACGGACAGGGGGTGGATGAGCAGTTCTTC	CASSHGQGVDEQFF
TRBV28	-	TRBJ2-7	-	TGTGCCAGCAGTCTCCAGGGATTAGGCTACGAGCAGTACTTC	CASSLQGLGYEQYF
TRBV4-3	-	TRBJ2-6	-	TGCGCCAGCAGCCAGCAACAGGGCCCCTACTCTGGGGCCAACGTCCTGACTTTC	CASSQQQGPYSGANVLTF
TRBV19	-	TRBJ2-7	TRBD1	TGTGCCACCAGGACAGGGGCCTACGAGCAGTACTTC	CATRTGAYEQYF
TRBV2	once	TRBJ1-1	-	TGTGCCAGCAGTGAAGCTGCTCTCGGGGAAGAAGCTTTCTTT	CASSEAALGEEAFF
TRBV5-8	-	TRBJ1-6	TRBD1	TGTGCCAGCAGCCCCCGGGACAGGACCTATTCACCCCTCCACTTT	CASSPRDRTYSPLHF
TRBV12-5	-	TRBJ2-5	TRBD2	TGTGCTAGTGCGCGGCGGGGGGCCCAAGAGACCCAGTACTTC	CASARRGAQETQYF
TRBV7-7	-	TRBJ1-1	-	TGTGCTAGCAGCCGAGACAGAAACACTGAAGCTTTCTTT	CASSRDRNTEAFF
TRBV6-1	many	TRBJ1-1	-	TGTGCCAGCAGTGAAAGGGGTGGGGCTGAAGCTTTCTTT	CASSERGGAEAFF
TRBV27	-	TRBJ1-1	-	TGTGCCAGCAGGCACAGGGTGGCGAACACTGGAGCTTTCTTT	CASRHRVANTGAFF
TRBV25-1	-	TRBJ1-2	TRBD1	TGTGCCAGCAGTGATTTACGACAGGGTAGTAGTGGCTACACCTTC	CASSDLRQGSSGYTF
TRBV25-1	-	TRBJ1-1	-	TGTGCCAGCAGTGAAGGTAGTAACACTGAAGCTTTCTTT	CASSEGSNTEAFF
TRBV6-5	-	TRBJ1-6	TRBD1	TGTGCCAGCAGGGGACAGGGGGGAAATTCACCCCTCCACTTT	CASRGQGGNSPLHF
TRBV6-1	-	TRBJ1-5	-	TGTGCCAGCAGTGGAATATTAACAGGGAAGTATCAGCCCCAGCATTTT	CASSGILTGKYQPQHF
TRBV14	-	TRBJ2-7	-	TGTGCCAGCAGCCCACGCACGACAGTTGGCGAGCAGTACTTC	CASSPRTTVGEQYF
TRBV14	-	TRBJ2-1	-	TGTGCCAGCAGCCAAGAGACGGGAGTATTTTACAATGAGCAGTTCTTC	CASSQETGVFYNEQFF
TRBV5-7	-	TRBJ2-7	TRBD1	TGTGCCAGCAGCGGGGACAGGGGGTCTGAACACGAGCAGTACTTC	CASSGDRGSEHEQYF
TRBV5-1	-	TRBJ2-1	TRBD1	TGCGCCAGCAGCTCTGGACAGGGGGCTGGCGATGAGCAGTTCTTC	CASSSGQGAGDEQFF
TRBV7-9	-	TRBJ1-3	-	TGTGCCAGCAGCTTAGGACATATCAAGGCTGGAAACACCATATATTTT	CASSLGHIKAGNTIYF
TRBV18	-	TRBJ1-1	-	TGTGCCAGTTTCGCTGTGACAGGATACACTGAAGCTTTCTTT	CASFAVTGYTEAFF
TRBV15	-	TRBJ2-1	-	TGTGCCACCAGCAGAGTCACGGGGTACGCTGAGCAGTTCTTC	CATSRVTGYAEQFF
TRBV7-8	-	TRBJ2-2	TRBD2	TGTGCCAGCTCAAGGACTAGCGGGGTCTTTAACGGGGAGCTGTTTTTT	CASSRTSGVFNGELFF
TRBV7-8	-	TRBJ2-2	TRBD2	TGTGCCAGCACGCTAGCGGGGGGACGCAACACCGGGGAGCTGTTTTTT	CASTLAGGRNTGELFF
TRBV9	-	TRBJ2-4	TRBD2	TGTGCCAGCAGCGTACTGGCGGGGGGGTTGGAAAACATTCAGTACTTC	CASSVLAGGLENIQYF
TRBV28	-	TRBJ2-1	TRBD2	TGTGCCAGCTCTAGCGGGGGGGCGGTATACAATGAGCAGTTCTTC	CASSSGGAVYNEQFF
TRBV6-1	-	TRBJ2-5	TRBD2	TGTGCCAGCAGTGAGATTAGCGGGGGGGCGGAGACCCAGTACTTC	CASSEISGGAETQYF
TRBV5-1	-	TRBJ2-7	-	TGCGCCAGCAGCTGGGGGCACCCCTCCTACGAGCAGTACTTC	CASSWGHPSYEQYF
TRBV7-9	-	TRBJ2-7	TRBD1	TGTGCCAGCAGCGACGGACAGGGGGCGCAGTCCGAGCAGTACTTC	CASSDGQGAQSEQYF
TRBV15	few	TRBJ2-7	TRBD1	TGTGCCACCAGCAGAGGGGACAGGGAATGGGACGAGCAGTACTTC	CATSRGDREWDEQYF
TRBV7-8	-	TRBJ2-5	-	TGTGCCAGCAGCTCAGGGGACCTTGGCGGGCGGCAAGAGACCCAGTACTTC	CASSSGDLGGRQETQYF
TRBV19	few	TRBJ1-5	-	TGTGCCAGTAGTATACTCTCCGGAGATCAGCCCCAGCATTTT	CASSILSGDQPQHF
TRBV15	-	TRBJ2-1	TRBD1	TGTGCCACCAGCAGACCAATCGACAGGGACCACAATGAGCAGTTCTTC	CATSRPIDRDHNEQFF
TRBV14	-	TRBJ2-5	-	TGTGCCAGCAATGACAGTGGAGAGACCCAGTACTTC	CASNDSGETQYF
TRBV7-9	-	TRBJ1-2	-	TGTGCCAGCAGCTTAATCGGGGGTTCCGTTGGCTACACCTTC	CASSLIGGSVGYTF
TRBV19	-	TRBJ2-7	TRBD1	TGTGCCAGTAGTATAAGGGACAGGGTCTACGAGCAGTACTTC	CASSIRDRVYEQYF
TRBV19	-	TRBJ1-5	TRBD1	TGTGCCAGTAGACGGTTTGGGACAGGAGATCAGCCCCAGCATTTT	CASRRFGTGDQPQHF
TRBV30	-	TRBJ2-7	TRBD2	TGTGCCGGGGTTAGCGGGAGGGCCCGGGAGCAGTACTTC	CAGVSGRAREQYF
TRBV7-9	-	TRBJ2-1	TRBD2	TGTGCCAGCAGCTTAGGGGGACTAGCGGGAGACCACAATGAGCAGTTCTTC	CASSLGGLAGDHNEQFF
TRBV5-4	-	TRBJ2-2	TRBD1	TGTGCCAGCAGCCAACAGGGGGCGCTGGCCGGGGAGCTGTTTTTT	CASSQQGALAGELFF
TRBV27	-	TRBJ1-1	TRBD1	TGTGCCAGCAGCAGAGACAGGGGTGGGACTGAAGCTTTCTTT	CASSRDRGGTEAFF
TRBV9	-	TRBJ2-3	TRBD2	TGTGCCAGCAGCCCTTTGGTAGCGGGACGCACAGATACGCAGTATTTT	CASSPLVAGRTDTQYF